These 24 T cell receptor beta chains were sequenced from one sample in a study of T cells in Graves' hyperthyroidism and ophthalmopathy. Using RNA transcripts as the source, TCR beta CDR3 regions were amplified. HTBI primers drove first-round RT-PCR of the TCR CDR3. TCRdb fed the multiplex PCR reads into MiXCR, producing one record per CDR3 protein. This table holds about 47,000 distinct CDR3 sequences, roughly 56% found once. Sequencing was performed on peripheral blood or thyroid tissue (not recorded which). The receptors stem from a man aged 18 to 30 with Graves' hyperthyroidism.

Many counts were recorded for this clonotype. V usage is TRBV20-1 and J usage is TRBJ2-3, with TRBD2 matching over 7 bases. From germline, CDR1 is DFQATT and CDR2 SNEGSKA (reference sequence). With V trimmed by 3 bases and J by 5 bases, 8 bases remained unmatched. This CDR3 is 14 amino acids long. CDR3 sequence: CSASRAGTKDTQYF. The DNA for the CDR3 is TGCAGTGCTAGCCGAGCGGGAACCAAAGATACGCAGTATTTT.

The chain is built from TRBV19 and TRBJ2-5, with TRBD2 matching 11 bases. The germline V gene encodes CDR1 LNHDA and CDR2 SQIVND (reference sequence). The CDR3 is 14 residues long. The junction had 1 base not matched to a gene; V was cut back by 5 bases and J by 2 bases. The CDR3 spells CASSRLAGQETQYF. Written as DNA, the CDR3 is TGTGCCAGTAGTCGACTAGCGGGACAAGAGACCCAGTACTTC.

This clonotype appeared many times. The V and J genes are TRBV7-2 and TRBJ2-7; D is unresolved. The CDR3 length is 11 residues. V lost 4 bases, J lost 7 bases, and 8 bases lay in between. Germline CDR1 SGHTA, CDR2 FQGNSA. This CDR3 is CASSSQLEQYF. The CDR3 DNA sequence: TGTGCCAGCAGCTCCCAGCTTGAGCAGTACTTC.

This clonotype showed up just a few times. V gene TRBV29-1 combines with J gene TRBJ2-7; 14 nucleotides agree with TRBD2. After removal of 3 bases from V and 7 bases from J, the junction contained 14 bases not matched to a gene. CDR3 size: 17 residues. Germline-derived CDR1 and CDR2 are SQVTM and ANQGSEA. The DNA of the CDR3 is TGCAGCGTTGACACAGGGCCCGGGACTAGCGGGAGTAGTGAGCAGTACTTC. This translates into CSVDTGPGTSGSSEQYF.

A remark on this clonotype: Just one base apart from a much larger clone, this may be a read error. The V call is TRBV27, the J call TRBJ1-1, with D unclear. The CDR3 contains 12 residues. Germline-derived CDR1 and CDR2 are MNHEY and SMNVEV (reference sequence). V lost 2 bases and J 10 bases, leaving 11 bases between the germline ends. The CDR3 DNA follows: TGTGCCAGCAGTTTACGGGCAGGTGGAGCTTTCTTT. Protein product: CASSLRAGGAFF.

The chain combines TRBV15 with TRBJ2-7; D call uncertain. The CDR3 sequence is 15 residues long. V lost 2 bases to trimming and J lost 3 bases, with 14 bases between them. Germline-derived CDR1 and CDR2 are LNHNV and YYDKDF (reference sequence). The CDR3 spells CATSRFGAQGYEQYF. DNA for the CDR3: TGTGCCACCAGCAGATTCGGAGCCCAAGGCTACGAGCAGTACTTC.

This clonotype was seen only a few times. CDR3 sequence reads: CASSLVWTGADTQYF. The CDR3 bases are TGTGCCAGCAGTTTAGTTTGGACGGGGGCAGATACGCAGTATTTT. The rearrangement links TRBV12-3 or TRBV12-4 to TRBJ2-3; D might be TRBD2 (6 bases). CDR3 size: 15 residues. V was clipped by 1 base and J by 4 bases, with 12 bases between them.

CDR3 amino acids: CASSLEPTGHGYTF. The DNA for the CDR3 is TGTGCCAGCAGCTTAGAACCTACAGGGCATGGCTACACCTTC. The chain has TRBV7-2 and TRBJ1-2, with a possible D match to TRBD1 (6 bases). Germline assignment: CDR1 SGHTA and CDR2 FQGNSA. The CDR3 consists of 14 residues. Trimming left V 1 base short and J 6 bases short, with 12 bases between.

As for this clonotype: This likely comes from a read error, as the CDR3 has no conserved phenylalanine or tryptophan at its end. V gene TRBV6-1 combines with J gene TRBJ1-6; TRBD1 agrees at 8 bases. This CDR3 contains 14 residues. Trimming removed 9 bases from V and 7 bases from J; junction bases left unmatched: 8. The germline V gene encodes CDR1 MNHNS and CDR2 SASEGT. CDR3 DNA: TGTGCCAGTAATCTTGACAGGGGAAATTCACCCCTCCACCTT. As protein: CASNLDRGNSPLHL.

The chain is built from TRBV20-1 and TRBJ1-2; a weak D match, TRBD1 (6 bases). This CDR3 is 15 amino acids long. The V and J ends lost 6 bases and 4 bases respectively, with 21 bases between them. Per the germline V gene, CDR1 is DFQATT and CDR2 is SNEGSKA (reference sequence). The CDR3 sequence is CSAVESGGRGYGYTF. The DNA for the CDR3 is TGCAGTGCGGTTGAGTCGGGGGGGCGAGGCTATGGCTACACCTTC.

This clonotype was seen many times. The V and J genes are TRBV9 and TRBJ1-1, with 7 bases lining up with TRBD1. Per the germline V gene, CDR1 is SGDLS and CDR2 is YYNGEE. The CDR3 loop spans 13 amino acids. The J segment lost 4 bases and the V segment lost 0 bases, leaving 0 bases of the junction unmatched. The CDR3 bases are TGTGCCAGCAGCGTAGGGACAGGCACTGAAGCTTTCTTT. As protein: CASSVGTGTEAFF.

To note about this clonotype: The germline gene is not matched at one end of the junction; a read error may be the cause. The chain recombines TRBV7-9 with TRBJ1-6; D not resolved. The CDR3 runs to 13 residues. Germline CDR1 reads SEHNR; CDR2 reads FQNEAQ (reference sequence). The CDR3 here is CASSQLTDSPLHF. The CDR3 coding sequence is TGCGCCAGCAGCCAACTGACGGATTCACCCCTCCACTTT. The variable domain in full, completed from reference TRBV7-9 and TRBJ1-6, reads DTGVSQNPRHKITKRGQNVTFRCDPISEHNRLYWYRQTLGQGPEFLTYFQNEAQLEKSRLLSDRFSAERPKGSFSTLEIQRTEQGDSAMYLCASSQLTDSPLHFGNGTRLTVT.

CDR3 sequence: CASSIATSGGQETQYF. Written as DNA, the CDR3 is TGTGCCAGCAGCATCGCGACTAGCGGGGGGCAAGAGACCCAGTACTTC. The gene calls are TRBV7-9 and TRBJ2-5; 13 nucleotides match TRBD2. The V gene's germline CDR1 is SEHNR and CDR2 FQNEAQ (reference sequence). V lost 5 bases to trimming and J lost 2 bases; unmatched junction nucleotides: 5. The CDR3 loop spans 16 amino acids.

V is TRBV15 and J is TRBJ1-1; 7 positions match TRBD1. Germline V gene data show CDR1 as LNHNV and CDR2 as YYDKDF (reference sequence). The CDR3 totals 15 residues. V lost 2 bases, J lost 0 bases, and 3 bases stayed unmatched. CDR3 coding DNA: TGTGCCACCAGCAGACCGGGACAGTTGAACACTGAAGCTTTCTTT. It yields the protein CATSRPGQLNTEAFF.

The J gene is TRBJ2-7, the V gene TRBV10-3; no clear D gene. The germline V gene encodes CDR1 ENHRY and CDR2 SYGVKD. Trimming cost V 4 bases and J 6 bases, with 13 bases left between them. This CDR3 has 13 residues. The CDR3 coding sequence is TGTGCCATCAGTGCCGGCAGTACCCTCGAGCAGTACTTC. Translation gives CAISAGSTLEQYF.

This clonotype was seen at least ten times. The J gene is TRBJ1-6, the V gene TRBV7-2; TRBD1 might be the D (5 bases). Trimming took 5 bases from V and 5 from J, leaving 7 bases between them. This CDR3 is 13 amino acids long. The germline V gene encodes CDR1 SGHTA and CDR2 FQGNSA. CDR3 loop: CASSAGHNSPLHF. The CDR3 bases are TGTGCCAGCAGCGCAGGGCATAATTCACCCCTCCACTTT.

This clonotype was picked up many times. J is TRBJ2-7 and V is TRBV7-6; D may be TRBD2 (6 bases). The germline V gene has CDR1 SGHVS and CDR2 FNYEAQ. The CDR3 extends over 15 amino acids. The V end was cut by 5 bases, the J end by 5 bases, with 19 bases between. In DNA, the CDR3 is TGTGCCAGCAGCCTATTGGCGGGGTACTTCCACGAGCAGTACTTC. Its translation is CASSLLAGYFHEQYF.

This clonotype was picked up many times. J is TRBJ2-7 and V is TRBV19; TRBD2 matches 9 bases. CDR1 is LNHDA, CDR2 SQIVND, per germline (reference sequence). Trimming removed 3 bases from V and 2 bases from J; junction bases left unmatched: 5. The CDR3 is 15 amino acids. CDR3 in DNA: TGTGCCAGTAGTATGTTCGGCGGGAGGGCCTACGAGCAGTACTTC. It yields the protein CASSMFGGRAYEQYF.

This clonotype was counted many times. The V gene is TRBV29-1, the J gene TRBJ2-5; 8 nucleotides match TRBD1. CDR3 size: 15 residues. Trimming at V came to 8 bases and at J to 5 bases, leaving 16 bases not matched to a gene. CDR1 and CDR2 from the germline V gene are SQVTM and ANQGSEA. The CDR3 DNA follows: TGCAGCACACTGCCCTGGACAGGGATGGGGGAGACCCAGTACTTC. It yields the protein CSTLPWTGMGETQYF.

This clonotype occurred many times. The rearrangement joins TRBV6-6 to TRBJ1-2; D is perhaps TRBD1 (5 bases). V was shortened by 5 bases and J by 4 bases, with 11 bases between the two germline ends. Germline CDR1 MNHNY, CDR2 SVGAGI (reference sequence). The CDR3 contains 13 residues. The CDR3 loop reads CASSKTGPYGYTF. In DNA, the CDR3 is TGTGCCAGCAGTAAAACGGGACCCTATGGCTACACCTTC.

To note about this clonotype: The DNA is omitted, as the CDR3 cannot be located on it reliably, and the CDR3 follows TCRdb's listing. The CDR3 loop reads CASSIFGVANGANVLTF. The rearrangement uses TRBV19 and TRBJ2-6; the table's D call of TRBD1 was not tested on the DNA. The germline V gene has CDR1 LNHDA and CDR2 SQIVND (reference sequence). The CDR3 adds up to 17 amino acids, both ends counted.

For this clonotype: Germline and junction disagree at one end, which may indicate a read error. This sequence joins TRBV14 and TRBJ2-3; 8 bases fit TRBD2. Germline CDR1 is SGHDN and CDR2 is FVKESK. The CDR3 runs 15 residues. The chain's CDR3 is CASSPGQAGEDTQNF. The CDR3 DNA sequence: TGTGCCAGCAGCCCGGGACAAGCGGGAGAAGATACGCAGAATTTT.

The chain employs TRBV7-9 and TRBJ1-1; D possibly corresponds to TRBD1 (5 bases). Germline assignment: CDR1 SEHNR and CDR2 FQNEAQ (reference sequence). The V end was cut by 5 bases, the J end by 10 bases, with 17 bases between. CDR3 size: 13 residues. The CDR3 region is CASSNRDRGRAFF. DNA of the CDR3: TGTGCCAGCAGCAACCGGGACCGCGGTCGAGCTTTCTTT.

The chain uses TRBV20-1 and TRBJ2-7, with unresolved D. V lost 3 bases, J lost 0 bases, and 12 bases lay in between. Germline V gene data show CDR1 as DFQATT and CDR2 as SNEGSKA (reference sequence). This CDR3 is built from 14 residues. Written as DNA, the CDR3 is TGCAGTGCTAGCCCCCATCTGTCCTCCTACGAGCAGTACTTC. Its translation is CSASPHLSSYEQYF.